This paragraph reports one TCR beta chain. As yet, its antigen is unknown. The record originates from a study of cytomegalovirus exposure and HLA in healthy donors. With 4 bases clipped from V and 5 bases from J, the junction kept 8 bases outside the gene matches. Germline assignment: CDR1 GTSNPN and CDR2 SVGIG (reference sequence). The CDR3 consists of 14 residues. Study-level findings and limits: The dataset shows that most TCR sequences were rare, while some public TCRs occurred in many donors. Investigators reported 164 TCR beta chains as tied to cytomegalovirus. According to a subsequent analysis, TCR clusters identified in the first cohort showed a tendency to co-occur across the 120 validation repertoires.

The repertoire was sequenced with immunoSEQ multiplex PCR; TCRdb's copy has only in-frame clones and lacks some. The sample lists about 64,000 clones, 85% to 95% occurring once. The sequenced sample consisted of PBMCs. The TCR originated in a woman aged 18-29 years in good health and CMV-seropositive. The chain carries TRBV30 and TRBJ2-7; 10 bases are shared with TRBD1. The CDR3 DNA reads TGTGCCTGGAAGGGGGGGACAGGGGCCGACGAGCAGTACTTC. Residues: CAWKGGTGADEQYF. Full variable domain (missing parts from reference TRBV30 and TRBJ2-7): SQTIHQWPATLVQPVGSPLSLECTVEGTSNPNLYWYRQAAGRGLQLLFYSVGIGQISSEVPQNLSASRPQDRQFILSSKKLLLSDSGFYLCAWKGGTGADEQYFGPGTRLTVT.